This T cell receptor beta chain appears in the sequencing data of a study of blood T cell repertoires in COVID-19. The CDR3 totals 14 residues. V shed 3 bases and J shed 6 bases, with 14 bases lying between them. Germline V gene sequence: CDR1 GTSNPN, CDR2 SVGIG (reference sequence). This clone was counted only a few times. Repertoires were generated with immunoSEQ multiplex PCR, while TCRdb's copy carries only in-frame clones and drops some. This sample has approximately 50,000 clones, with more than 85% found just once. The rearrangement joins TRBV30 to TRBJ2-2; D gene uncertain. The clonotype comes from a human donor in a cohort sampled during active COVID-19. Sequenced material: peripheral blood. CDR3 coding DNA: TGTGCCTGGAGCGTAGAGGCGCTCCCCGGGGAGCTGTTTTTT. Its protein is CAWSVEALPGELFF.